A selection of T cell receptor beta chains follows, all from one sample in a study of CD8 T cells in ankylosing spondylitis. Each CDR3 protein gets one entry after TCRdb re-called the 5' RACE reads with MiXCR. In the table there are about 340,000 distinct CDR3 sequences, under 15% of which are singletons. Sequenced: blood, either unsorted or a sorted T cell fraction (not recorded which). These TCRs come from a male donor with ankylosing spondylitis or in good health (not recorded which). CDR3s include the opening cysteine and the closing phenylalanine or tryptophan. D genes are given only for firm matches. Rows may omit the clone size; those that give it use once, few, many or a size class.

>TRBV20-1|TRBD1|TRBJ2-2|few
CSAYRGRGELFF
TGCAGTGCTTACAGGGGAAGGGGGGAGCTGTTTTTT
>TRBV3-1|.|TRBJ2-2|few
CASSQNTGTGELFF
TGTGCCAGCAGCCAAAATACAGGAACCGGGGAGCTGTTTTTT
>TRBV5-1|.|TRBJ2-3|few
CASSFFGEMGPQYF
TGCGCCAGCAGCTTTTTCGGGGAAATGGGGCCGCAGTATTTT
>TRBV4-2|.|TRBJ1-1|.
CASSQERDDSKPMNTEAFF
TGTGCCAGCAGCCAAGAAAGAGACGACAGCAAGCCCATGAACACTGAAGCTTTCTTT
>TRBV5-1|TRBD1|TRBJ1-1|many
CASSLDRGDTEAFF
TGCGCCAGCAGCTTGGACAGGGGGGACACTGAAGCTTTCTTT
>TRBV4-1|TRBD1|TRBJ1-1|.
CASSRIGQGDTEAFF
TGCGCCAGCAGCCGTATAGGACAGGGCGACACTGAAGCTTTCTTT
>TRBV10-3|.|TRBJ2-7|few
CAIREGASGQYF
TGTGCCATCAGAGAAGGGGCAAGTGGTCAGTACTTC
>TRBV30|.|TRBJ2-2|.
CAWDTGTYTGELFF
TGTGCCTGGGATACGGGGACCTACACCGGGGAGCTGTTTTTT
>TRBV7-2|.|TRBJ1-1|.
CASSFRSLGTEAFF
TGTGCCAGCAGCTTTCGGTCCCTTGGTACTGAAGCTTTCTTT
>TRBV7-2|.|TRBJ1-2|few
CASTALGANYGYTF
TGTGCCAGCACCGCGTTGGGTGCTAACTATGGCTACACCTTC
>TRBV12-3/TRBV12-4|TRBD1|TRBJ1-1|many
CASSQGQGARNTEAFF
TGTGCCAGCAGTCAAGGACAGGGGGCGCGGAACACTGAAGCTTTCTTT
>TRBV5-8|.|TRBJ1-1|.
CASSLRRGSGNTEAFF
TGTGCCAGCAGCTTGCGGAGGGGCAGCGGGAACACTGAAGCTTTCTTT
>TRBV18|.|TRBJ2-3|.
CASSPGQLTDTQYF
TGTGCCAGCTCCCCCGGACAGCTCACAGATACGCAGTATTTT
>TRBV7-9|TRBD2|TRBJ2-7|few
CASSPSGRAFYEQYF
TGTGCCAGCAGCCCCAGCGGGAGGGCCTTCTACGAGCAGTACTTC
>TRBV11-1|TRBD2|TRBJ2-3|few
CASSSGLAGGAPDTQYF
TGTGCCAGCAGCTCCGGACTAGCGGGAGGGGCCCCAGATACGCAGTATTTT
>TRBV9|.|TRBJ2-1|.
CASSPQSAGSYNEQFF
TGTGCCAGCAGCCCCCAGAGTGCTGGCTCCTACAATGAGCAGTTCTTC
>TRBV19|.|TRBJ1-5|.
CASSIDKGGPQHF
TGTGCCAGTAGTATAGATAAGGGGGGGCCCCAGCATTTT
>TRBV9|TRBD1|TRBJ2-7|.
CASSPPQGQGVWEQYF
TGTGCCAGCAGCCCCCCCCAAGGACAGGGGGTTTGGGAGCAGTACTTC
>TRBV12-3/TRBV12-4|.|TRBJ1-1|few
CASSFGHRYTEAFF
TGTGCCAGCAGTTTTGGCCACAGGTACACTGAAGCTTTCTTT
>TRBV3-1|.|TRBJ1-2|.
CASMSGRSSGYTF
TGTGCCAGCATGTCGGGGAGGAGTAGTGGCTACACCTTC
>TRBV10-3|.|TRBJ2-3|few
CAITREAGDTQYF
TGTGCCATCACCAGGGAGGCGGGAGATACGCAGTATTTT
>TRBV3-1|TRBD2|TRBJ2-1|few
CASSPGLVFTNNEQFF
TGTGCCAGCAGCCCCGGACTAGTTTTTACCAACAATGAGCAGTTCTTC
>TRBV2|.|TRBJ1-2|few
CASSEHTSNYGYTF
TGTGCCAGCAGTGAGCACACCTCTAACTATGGCTACACCTTC
>TRBV29-1|.|TRBJ2-1|many
CSVEVRGRSYNEQFF
TGCAGCGTTGAAGTTAGGGGACGCTCCTACAATGAGCAGTTCTTC
>TRBV20-1|.|TRBJ1-2|few
CSARGTLYGYTF
TGCAGTGCTAGAGGGACCCTCTATGGCTACACCTTC
>TRBV5-1|.|TRBJ2-3|few
CASSLAARSYTDTQYF
TGCGCCAGCAGCTTGGCCGCCAGAAGCTACACAGATACGCAGTATTTT
>TRBV7-8|.|TRBJ2-4|few
CASSLALGSPGTKNIQYF
TGTGCCAGCAGCTTAGCGCTGGGTAGCCCGGGAACCAAAAACATTCAGTACTTC
>TRBV5-1|.|TRBJ1-1|many
CASSLGGTKNTEAFF
TGCGCCAGCAGCTTGGGGGGGACAAAGAACACTGAAGCTTTCTTT
>TRBV15|.|TRBJ1-2|few
CATSRDLESGYTF
TGTGCCACCAGCAGAGATCTGGAAAGCGGCTACACCTTC
>TRBV14|.|TRBJ1-1|few
CASSKDKFEAFF
TGTGCCAGCAGCAAAGACAAATTTGAAGCTTTCTTT
>TRBV5-1|.|TRBJ1-6|.
CASSLGHYHSPLHF
TGCGCCAGCAGCTTGGGACACTATCATTCACCCCTCCACTTT